The 28 T cell receptor beta chains below were found in one sample sequenced in a study of blood T cell repertoires in COVID-19. Measured with immunoSEQ multiplex PCR; TCRdb has only the in-frame clones, and not every one. Seen here are some 230,000 clones, more than 80% observed once, and the top ten hold around 3.2%. Sequencing was done on a sample of PBMCs or T cells enriched from blood (not recorded which). The source of these receptors is a young woman in a cohort exposed to, infected with or recovered from COVID-19 (not recorded which).

This rearrangement joins TRBV5-1 to TRBJ2-5; weak D call: TRBD2 (6 bases). CDR3 length: 14 residues. The V gene's germline CDR1 is SGHRS and CDR2 YFSETQ. Between the trimmed V and J ends, which lost 6 bases and 5 bases, there was a span of 17 bases. CDR3 residues: CASTAQGAGETQYF. The CDR3 bases are TGCGCCAGCACCGCGCAGGGTGCGGGGGAGACCCAGTACTTC.

The CDR3 region is CASSDGLLAGTDTQYF. For the CDR3, the DNA is TGCGCCAGCAGTGATGGTTTACTAGCGGGGACAGATACGCAGTATTTT. The gene calls are TRBV10-2 and TRBJ2-3; the match to TRBD2 covers 10 bases. Per the germline V gene, CDR1 is WSHSY and CDR2 is SAAADI. CDR3 length: 16 residues. The V segment lost 3 bases and the J segment 3 bases; nucleotides outside the gene matches: 6.

The chain is built from TRBV19 and TRBJ1-6, with D possibly matching TRBD1 (5 bases). The germline V and J ends were trimmed by 2 bases and 10 bases, with 12 bases remaining between them. This CDR3 region has 14 residues. Germline assignment: CDR1 LNHDA and CDR2 SQIVND (reference sequence). CDR3 sequence reads: CASSIIRGGSPLHF. CDR3 bases: TGTGCCAGTAGTATAATAAGGGGTGGGTCACCCCTCCACTTT.

This clone showed up just a few times. The chain carries TRBV10-2 and TRBJ2-3; 9 nucleotides line up with TRBD2. The V gene end was trimmed by 8 bases and the J gene end by 4 bases; junction bases not matched to a gene: 7. This CDR3 contains 14 residues. Germline assignment: CDR1 WSHSY and CDR2 SAAADI. CDR3 residues: CASGGGRGADTQYF. CDR3 coding DNA: TGCGCCAGCGGCGGCGGGAGGGGAGCAGATACGCAGTATTTT.

CDR3 nucleotides: TGTGCTGCGGGAGGACGGGAAGGAGGCAATCAGCCCCAGCATTTT. Its translation is CAAGGREGGNQPQHF. V gene TRBV6-5 combines with J gene TRBJ1-5; D gene unclear. The CDR3 is 15 residues long. Per the germline V gene, CDR1 is MNHEY and CDR2 is SVGAGI.

The chain is built from TRBV30 and TRBJ2-5, with 7 nucleotides matching TRBD2. The germline CDR1 and CDR2 sequences are GTSNPN and SVGIG (reference sequence). With 4 bases clipped from V and 5 bases from J, the junction kept 16 bases outside the gene matches. This CDR3 region has 16 residues. The chain's CDR3 is CAWTEPAGQGGETQYF. As DNA, the CDR3 is TGTGCCTGGACAGAACCAGCGGGGCAGGGAGGTGAGACCCAGTACTTC.

The rearrangement uses TRBV28 and TRBJ1-1, with 7 bases aligning to TRBD1. Germline loops: CDR1 MDHEN, CDR2 SYDVKM. V was clipped by 3 bases and J by 1 base; unmatched bases: 11. The CDR3 runs 17 residues. Here the CDR3 DNA reads TGTGCCAGCAGTTTTTATCCGGGACAGCTTGCGAACACTGAAGCTTTCTTT. This encodes CASSFYPGQLANTEAFF.

This chain uses TRBV7-8 with TRBJ2-1; 7 bases are a match to TRBD1. This CDR3 region has 15 residues. V lost 5 bases, J lost 2 bases, and 6 bases stayed unmatched. Germline CDR1 and CDR2: SGHVS and FQNEAQ. In DNA form, the CDR3 reads TGTGCCAGCAGCATCCGGGACAGTACCTACAATGAGCAGTTCTTC. Protein product: CASSIRDSTYNEQFF.

The V and J genes are TRBV5-8 and TRBJ1-4; D unresolved. Germline lookup yields CDR1 SGHTS and CDR2 YDEGEE. This CDR3 has 13 residues. V lost 3 bases to trimming and J lost 0 bases, with 3 bases between them. CDR3 nucleotides: TGTGCCAGCAGCTCGGCAACTAATGAAAAACTGTTTTTT. It translates to CASSSATNEKLFF.

This chain joins TRBV10-1 and TRBJ2-7, with TRBD1 as a possible D gene (6 bases). Trimming left V 8 bases short and J 1 base short, with 24 bases between. Looked up from germline, CDR1 is WNHNN and CDR2 is SYGVQD (reference sequence). The CDR3 runs 17 residues. For the CDR3, the DNA is TGCGCCAGCTCCCCCGCTGATGGTGTACAGGGTTCCTACGAGCAGTACTTC. It yields the protein CASSPADGVQGSYEQYF.

The CDR3 sequence: CASSLGANTEAFF. In nucleotides, the CDR3 is TGTGCCAGCAGTTTGGGAGCGAACACTGAAGCTTTCTTT. The rearrangement links TRBV27 to TRBJ1-1; D gene uncertain. CDR3 size: 13 residues. Trimming cost V 3 bases and J 1 base, with 6 bases left between them. Per the germline V gene, CDR1 is MNHEY and CDR2 is SMNVEV (reference sequence).

This chain connects TRBV4-2 to TRBJ2-3, with 9 bases lining up with TRBD2. The CDR3 is 16 amino acids. Germline lookup yields CDR1 LGHNA and CDR2 YNFKEQ. J lost 2 bases, V lost 4 bases, and 7 bases had no gene match. The CDR3 sequence: CASSRLAGKITDTQYF. The CDR3 nucleotides read TGTGCCAGCAGCCGGCTAGCGGGGAAAATCACAGATACGCAGTATTTT.

The rearrangement uses TRBV9 and TRBJ2-1, with 9 bases aligning to TRBD1. This CDR3 region has 14 residues. Germline CDR1 is SGDLS and CDR2 is YYNGEE. V was pared by 6 bases and J by 5 bases, with 6 bases of the junction left unmatched. The chain's CDR3 is CASTGDRADNEQFF. DNA for the CDR3: TGTGCCAGCACTGGGGACAGGGCCGACAATGAGCAGTTCTTC.

The V call is TRBV19, the J call TRBJ1-3, with TRBD1 identical over 9 bases. Germline assignment: CDR1 LNHDA and CDR2 SQIVND (reference sequence). V was pared by 4 bases and J by 2 bases, with 9 bases of the junction left unmatched. CDR3 size: 17 residues. The CDR3 sequence: CASSTRLGQGTGNTIYF. CDR3 nucleotides: TGTGCCAGTAGTACCAGATTAGGACAGGGGACTGGAAACACCATATATTTT.

The V and J genes are TRBV3-1 (or the pseudogene TRBV3-2) and TRBJ2-1; 8 nucleotides agree with TRBD2. The V segment lost 0 bases and the J segment 3 bases; nucleotides outside the gene matches: 7. The length of the CDR3 is 17 residues. Germline CDR1 reads LGHDT; CDR2 reads YNNKEL (reference sequence). DNA for the CDR3: TGTGCCAGCAGCCAAGAAGTAGGAGCGGGAGTCTACAATGAGCAGTTCTTC. Its translation: CASSQEVGAGVYNEQFF.

The V call is TRBV5-1, the J call TRBJ2-7; no clear D gene. Trimming took 1 base from V and 3 from J, leaving 11 bases between them. Germline V gene data show CDR1 as SGHRS and CDR2 as YFSETQ. CDR3 length: 14 residues. CDR3 nucleotides: TGCGCCAGCAGCTTGCACCCTGAGGACTACGAGCAGTACTTC. Amino acid sequence: CASSLHPEDYEQYF.

The CDR3 spells CASSFTSYNEQFF. The CDR3 DNA sequence: TGTGCCAGCAGCTTCACTTCCTACAATGAGCAGTTCTTC. This rearrangement joins TRBV7-9 to TRBJ2-1; no clear D gene. With 3 bases removed from V and 1 base from J, the gap between germline ends came to 4 bases. The length of the CDR3 is 13 residues. Germline CDR1 reads SEHNR; CDR2 reads FQNEAQ (reference sequence).

This clone was detected only a few times. The genes are TRBV5-6 and TRBJ2-2; D is uncertain. The CDR3 sequence is 13 residues long. V was pared by 1 base and J by 5 bases, with 6 bases between. Germline CDR1 SGHDT, CDR2 YYEEEE. The CDR3 region is CASSLKRTGELFF. The DNA for the CDR3 is TGTGCCAGCAGCTTGAAGAGGACCGGGGAGCTGTTTTTT. Variable domain in full (rest from reference TRBV5-6 and TRBJ2-2): DAGVTQSPTHLIKTRGQQVTLRCSPKSGHDTVSWYQQALGQGPQFIFQYYEEEERQRGNFPDRFSGHQFPNYSSELNVNALLLGDSALYLCASSLKRTGELFFGEGSRLTVL.

This clone was found a few times. The chain couples TRBV7-8 to TRBJ1-2, with D possibly TRBD1 on 5 matching bases. Deletions cut 9 bases from V and 2 bases from J, with 19 bases between. This CDR3 has 15 amino acids. The germline V gene has CDR1 SGHVS and CDR2 FQNEAQ. The CDR3 sequence: CARSPGQGRNYGYTF. In DNA, the CDR3 is TGTGCCAGATCCCCCGGGCAGGGCAGAAACTATGGCTACACCTTC.

The chain combines TRBV11-3 with TRBJ2-3; a possible D gene is TRBD2 (5 bases). Per the germline V gene, CDR1 is SGHNT and CDR2 is YENEEA. V was clipped by 8 bases and J by 3 bases, with 6 bases between them. This CDR3 has 11 amino acids. The CDR3 DNA reads as TGTGCCAGCCGCGGGACAGATACGCAGTATTTT. Amino acids: CASRGTDTQYF.

The rearrangement links TRBV4-2 to TRBJ1-2; no firm D call. Trimming stripped 0 bases from V and 13 bases from J, with 15 bases between. The CDR3 extends over 13 amino acids. Germline-derived CDR1 and CDR2 are LGHNA and YNFKEQ. CDR3 coding DNA: TGTGCCAGCAGCCAAGAGGTCGGGGAGACGGGCACCTTC. Encoded protein: CASSQEVGETGTF.

The chain joins TRBV9 to TRBJ1-1; D may be TRBD1 (6 bases). Trimming cost V 4 bases and J 5 bases, with 15 bases left between them. The CDR3 totals 14 residues. Germline loops: CDR1 SGDLS, CDR2 YYNGEE. For the CDR3, the DNA is TGTGCCAGCAGCCGTAGGGGGGGGATTACTGAAGCTTTCTTT. It is translated as CASSRRGGITEAFF.

The rearrangement uses TRBV2 and TRBJ2-3; weak D call: TRBD2 (6 bases). The germline V gene has CDR1 SNHLY and CDR2 FYNNEI. Trimming cost V 10 bases and J 5 bases, with 13 bases left between them. This CDR3 region has 12 residues. CDR3 sequence: CATTLTRDTQYF. CDR3 sequence (DNA): TGTGCCACCACCCTGACTAGAGATACGCAGTATTTT.

The chain joins TRBV15 to TRBJ2-1; D is uncertain. V dropped 1 base and J dropped 5 bases, with 6 bases sitting between them. Germline assignment: CDR1 LNHNV and CDR2 YYDKDF (reference sequence). The CDR3 length is 13 residues. The CDR3 here is CATSRGSDNEQFF. CDR3 DNA sequence: TGTGCCACCAGCAGAGGTTCCGACAATGAGCAGTTCTTC.

V usage is TRBV12-3 or TRBV12-4 and J usage is TRBJ2-5, with a possible D match to TRBD1 (6 bases). The CDR3 is 13 amino acids. The V gene lost 7 bases and the J gene lost 5 bases, with 14 bases spanning the gap. The chain's CDR3 is CASILGQGETQYF. CDR3 DNA: TGTGCCAGCATCCTGGGCCAGGGGGAGACCCAGTACTTC.

The chain's CDR3 is CSASLTSGTETQYF. The DNA of the CDR3 is TGCAGTGCTAGTCTAACTAGCGGGACCGAGACCCAGTACTTC. The V and J genes are TRBV20-1 and TRBJ2-5; TRBD2 agrees at 10 bases. V lost 3 bases and J lost 5; bases outside the gene matches: 6. This CDR3 comprises 14 residues. The germline CDR1 and CDR2 sequences are DFQATT and SNEGSKA (reference sequence).

CDR3 protein: CASSSRLAGGPHEQYF. The CDR3 DNA reads as TGTGCCAGCAGCTCGCGACTAGCGGGAGGCCCACACGAGCAGTACTTC. The rearrangement links TRBV11-3 to TRBJ2-7; 13 bases align to TRBD2. This CDR3 comprises 16 residues. V dropped 4 bases and J dropped 5; count of bases not matched to a gene: 8. Germline CDR1 and CDR2: SGHNT and YENEEA.

V gene TRBV5-5 combines with J gene TRBJ1-5; possible D gene TRBD1, 5 bases. Germline V gene lookup returns CDR1 SGHKS and CDR2 YYEKEE (reference sequence). The V and J ends lost 1 base and 2 bases respectively, with 10 bases between them. This CDR3 has 15 residues. Here the CDR3 DNA reads TGTGCCAGCAGCTTGATGGGGGAGGGCAATCAGCCCCAGCATTTT. This gives the protein CASSLMGEGNQPQHF. Combining the CDR3 with reference TRBV5-5 and TRBJ1-5 gives the whole variable domain DAGVTQSPTHLIKTRGQQVTLRCSPISGHKSVSWYQQVLGQGPQFIFQYYEKEERGRGNFPDRFSARQFPNYSSELNVNALLLGDSALYLCASSLMGEGNQPQHFGDGTRLSIL.